This entry lists 5 T cell receptor beta chains sequenced from one sample in a study of post-analysis software for immune sequencing data. Study-level findings and limits: Comparison of patients with controls showed five TRBV segments more frequent in patients, TRBV5-6, TRBV5-1 and TRBV20-1 among them.

No cognate antigen is known for these TCRs. Presence of unique molecular identifiers characterized the TCR beta cDNA libraries. TCRdb passed the PCR reads through MiXCR, listing each CDR3 protein once. The sample lists approximately 570,000 distinct CDR3 sequences, 44% occurring once. The sequencing input was blood. These receptors all stem from a girl aged 5 to 17 with multiple sclerosis.

This clonotype occurred a few times. The J gene is TRBJ1-4, the V gene TRBV4-2; the match to TRBD1 covers 8 bases. From germline, CDR1 is LGHNA and CDR2 YNFKEQ. This CDR3 has 16 amino acids. Trimming at V came to 1 base and at J to 5 bases, leaving 6 bases not matched to a gene. This CDR3 is CASSQAQDRENEKLFF. CDR3 coding DNA: TGTGCCAGCAGCCAAGCCCAGGACAGGGAAAATGAAAAACTGTTTTTT.

The chain has TRBV12-3 or TRBV12-4 and TRBJ1-5; 9 nucleotides line up with TRBD1. The length of the CDR3 is 14 residues. V shed 7 bases, J shed 4 bases, and the junction held 5 bases outside the gene matches. For the CDR3, the DNA is TGTGCCAGCATCACAGGGGGCCCTAATCAGCCCCAGCATTTT. Protein: CASITGGPNQPQHF.

Only a few counts were recorded for this clonotype. The V and J genes are TRBV18 and TRBJ1-2; D is ambiguous. CDR3 length: 14 residues. Germline-derived CDR1 and CDR2 are KGHSH and LQKENI. V was cut by 0 bases and J by 4 bases, with 9 bases left in between. This CDR3 reads CASSPPRGSYGYTF. Written as DNA, the CDR3 is TGTGCCAGCTCACCACCCCGGGGATCCTATGGCTACACCTTC.

The chain recombines TRBV27 with TRBJ2-4; D is possibly TRBD1 or TRBD2 (7 bases each). The DNA end favors TRBJ2-7, so the J call may be wrong. The CDR3 loop spans 18 amino acids. Germline lookup yields CDR1 MNHEY and CDR2 SMNVEV (reference sequence). CDR3 coding DNA: TGTGCCAGCAGCTTAAGCCCCAATCAGGGGGGGACCTTCTACGAGCAGTACTTC. This encodes CASSLSPNQGGTFYEQYF.

The rearrangement joins TRBV12-3 or TRBV12-4 to TRBJ2-7; perhaps D is TRBD1 or TRBD2 (5 bases each). This CDR3 is built from 14 residues. Trimming cost V 6 bases and J 2 bases, with 14 bases left between them. The CDR3 here is CASRPGRMTYEQYF. The DNA for the CDR3 is TGTGCCAGCAGACCGGGACGGATGACCTACGAGCAGTACTTC.